A selection of T cell receptor beta chains follows, all from one sample in a study of cytomegalovirus exposure and HLA in healthy donors. Sequencing used immunoSEQ multiplex PCR; TCRdb keeps in-frame clones, though not all of them. The profile shows roughly 120,000 clones, under 90% of them singletons. The sequencing sample was made of PBMCs. The receptors were sampled from a woman aged 40 to 50 in good health and CMV-seronegative. Each CDR3 is given with its conserved first and last residue. Fields, in order: CDR3 DNA, CDR3 protein, D gene, V gene, J gene, CDR3 length. D genes are given only for firm matches.

CDR3nt: TGTGCCGGCAGTGACCGGGACAGGGGGTACGAGCAGTACTTC; CDR3aa: CAGSDRDRGYEQYF; d_gene: TRBD1; v_gene: TRBV28; j_gene: TRBJ2-7; len: 14
CDR3nt: TGTGCCAGCAGCTTTGGGGACAGGGACACCGGGGAGCTGTTTTTT; CDR3aa: CASSFGDRDTGELFF; d_gene: TRBD1; v_gene: TRBV7-3; j_gene: TRBJ2-2; len: 15
CDR3nt: TGTGCCAGCAGCTTAGTCCAGGGGAGATATGAAAAACTGTTTTTT; CDR3aa: CASSLVQGRYEKLFF; d_gene: NA; v_gene: TRBV7-2; j_gene: TRBJ1-4; len: 15
CDR3nt: TGTGCCAGCAGCTTAGTAGGGACTAGCGGGGACCAAGAGACCCAGTACTTC; CDR3aa: CASSLVGTSGDQETQYF; d_gene: TRBD2; v_gene: TRBV7-9; j_gene: TRBJ2-5; len: 17
CDR3nt: TGCGCCAGCAGCGAGGGGACAGGAAGCCCCTACGAGCAGTACTTC; CDR3aa: CASSEGTGSPYEQYF; d_gene: TRBD1; v_gene: TRBV5-1; j_gene: TRBJ2-7; len: 15
CDR3nt: TGTGCCAGCAGCCCCGGGACACTGAACTATGGCTACACCTTC; CDR3aa: CASSPGTLNYGYTF; d_gene: NA; v_gene: TRBV7-8; j_gene: TRBJ1-2; len: 14
CDR3nt: TGTGCCAGCAGTTCTAGACAGCGCTACACAGATACGCAGTATTTT; CDR3aa: CASSSRQRYTDTQYF; d_gene: NA; v_gene: TRBV27; j_gene: TRBJ2-3; len: 15
CDR3nt: TGCGCCAGCAGCGCGCGGGGGGGGTCGGGTTCCTACGAGCAGTACTTC; CDR3aa: CASSARGGSGSYEQYF; d_gene: TRBD2; v_gene: TRBV5-1; j_gene: TRBJ2-7; len: 16
CDR3nt: TGTGCCAGCAGTGGGTGGTCTACAGGGGGCCGCACAGATACGCAGTATTTT; CDR3aa: CASSGWSTGGRTDTQYF; d_gene: TRBD1; v_gene: TRBV6-1; j_gene: TRBJ2-3; len: 17
CDR3nt: TGTGCCAGCAGCGTAGGAGTCGAAGAGACCCAGTACTTC; CDR3aa: CASSVGVEETQYF; d_gene: NA; v_gene: TRBV9; j_gene: TRBJ2-5; len: 13
CDR3nt: TGTGCCAGCAGGAAGGGGGCCCTCACTGGAAACACCATATATTTT; CDR3aa: CASRKGALTGNTIYF; d_gene: TRBD1; v_gene: TRBV27; j_gene: TRBJ1-3; len: 15